This T cell receptor (beta chain) was identified in a study of tumor-infiltrating lymphocytes in primary liver carcinoma. Whole-study findings and limits: The study found a significantly higher top-250-clone fraction in tumors than in blood (p = 0.039). Whereas tumor region pairs overlapped more, tumor-adjacent and tumor-blood pairs overlapped less.

Germline CDR1 reads DFQATT; CDR2 reads SNEGSKA (reference sequence). Trimming left V 7 bases short and J 6 bases short, with 19 bases between. The CDR3 has 14 residues. Concerning this clonotype itself: The target antigen is unknown.

The template, about 500 ng total RNA, yielded TCR beta cDNA made with a constant-region primer. ARM-PCR, slightly modified, supplied the TCR beta libraries through three nested multiplex PCR rounds. Two initial PCR rounds of about 9 cycles each paired TRBV1-TRBV30 forward primers with a C-beta reverse primer. TCRdb itself ran the multiplex PCR reads through MiXCR, one entry per CDR3 protein. The table has approximately 110,000 distinct CDR3 sequences, approximately 64% seen once. Co-extraction of RNA and DNA was performed on roughly 20-33 mg of unsorted bulk tissue. Primary liver carcinomas in the patients were surgically resected.

Sequenced: liver tumor tissue from sampling region 3. The sample's subset: tumor region T3, left-lateral pole. The clonotype originates from a woman aged 55-70 years with primary liver carcinoma and hepatitis B virus infection. The V call is TRBV20-1, the J call TRBJ2-1, with D possibly being TRBD2 (6 bases). This chain's CDR3 is CSVSVGLATNEQFF. The DNA of the CDR3 is TGCAGTGTTTCTGTGGGACTGGCGACCAATGAGCAGTTCTTC.